Following are 15 T cell receptor beta chains from one sample sequenced in a study of vaccination effects on CD4 cells after COVID-19. The antigens for these receptors are not known. The table came from immunoSEQ multiplex PCR; TCRdb's copy has only in-frame clones and leaves some out. The table has tens of thousands of clones, around 77% seen once. Expansion with viral peptide pools was applied to antigen-specific CD4+ T cells by the ViraFEST assay prior to sequencing. When less than 11 days of culture had elapsed, CD4+ T cells were isolated. Participants each got two BNT162b2 or mRNA-1273 vaccine doses. Here the sequenced sample was CD4+ T cells from PBMCs cultured with HCoV-229E spike peptides, taken after COVID-19 vaccination. The receptors here all came from a human donor who received a COVID-19 vaccine.

The chain joins TRBV5-1 to TRBJ2-4, with D possibly TRBD2 on 6 matching bases. The CDR3 is 14 residues long. Trimming removed 4 bases from V and 1 base from J, with 9 bases in between. Germline-derived CDR1 and CDR2 are SGHRS and YFSETQ. Written as DNA, the CDR3 is TGCGCCAGCAGCGTAGGGAGGGCCAAAAACATTCAGTACTTC. Amino acids: CASSVGRAKNIQYF.

The V and J genes are TRBV29-1 and TRBJ1-1; D perhaps matches TRBD1 (5 bases). Germline V CDR1 and CDR2: SQVTM, ANQGSEA. V lost 5 bases and J lost 4, with 14 bases in between. The CDR3 is 13 amino acids. The CDR3, as DNA: TGCAGCGTTTTCAGGACATCAAGCACTGAAGCTTTCTTT. Translated: CSVFRTSSTEAFF. Complete variable domain (other parts from reference TRBV29-1 and TRBJ1-1): SAVISQKPSRDICQRGTSLTIQCQVDSQVTMMFWYRQQPGQSLTLIATANQGSEATYESGFVIDKFPISRPNLTFSTLTVSNMSPEDSSIYLCSVFRTSSTEAFFGQGTRLTVV.

The rearrangement joins TRBV7-9 to TRBJ1-5, with 8 positions matching TRBD1. Germline CDR1 SEHNR, CDR2 FQNEAQ (reference sequence). The V segment lost 4 bases and the J segment 3 bases; nucleotides outside the gene matches: 11. This CDR3 has 17 residues. The CDR3 DNA sequence: TGTGCCAGCAGCTCAAAAGCCGGGACAGGTTCCAATCAGCCCCAGCATTTT. Translated: CASSSKAGTGSNQPQHF.

This chain uses TRBV19 with TRBJ1-2; D gene unclear. The CDR3 consists of 12 residues. Trimming shortened V by 7 bases and J by 3 bases, and 9 bases separated the two germline ends. Germline V gene sequence: CDR1 LNHDA, CDR2 SQIVND (reference sequence). CDR3 sequence: CASTRTDYGYTF. The CDR3 DNA sequence: TGTGCCAGTACTCGGACTGACTATGGCTACACCTTC.

This clone turned up a few times. V and J are TRBV2 and TRBJ1-2, with a possible D match to TRBD1 (6 bases). The CDR3 runs to 14 residues. Looked up from germline, CDR1 is SNHLY and CDR2 is FYNNEI. The germline V and J ends were trimmed by 4 bases and 6 bases, with 15 bases remaining between them. Here the CDR3 reads CASSVSRGSDGYTF. CDR3 nucleotides: TGTGCCAGCAGTGTTTCTAGGGGGAGCGATGGCTACACCTTC. Using reference TRBV2 and TRBJ1-2 for the parts outside the CDR3, the full variable domain is EPEVTQTPSHQVTQMGQEVILRCVPISNHLYFYWYRQILGQKVEFLVSFYNNEISEKSEIFDDQFSVERPDGSNFTLKIRSTKLEDSAMYFCASSVSRGSDGYTFGSGTRLTVV.

The chain joins TRBV5-5 to TRBJ2-3, with 13 bases aligning to TRBD2. Germline V gives CDR1 SGHKS, CDR2 YYEKEE (reference sequence). This CDR3 is 17 amino acids long. Trimming removed 3 bases from V and 1 base from J; junction bases left unmatched: 5. The CDR3 DNA reads as TGTGCCAGCAGCTCTGGACTAGCGGGAGCGGGCACAGATACGCAGTATTTT. This sequence encodes CASSSGLAGAGTDTQYF.

J is TRBJ2-1 and V is TRBV7-2, with 11 nucleotides matching TRBD2. The CDR3 extends over 14 amino acids. Germline V gene lookup returns CDR1 SGHTA and CDR2 FQGNSA. Trimming at V came to 6 bases and at J to 6 bases, leaving 4 bases not matched to a gene. The CDR3 is CASRGTSGTNEQFF. The CDR3 nucleotides are TGTGCCAGCAGGGGGACTAGCGGAACCAATGAGCAGTTCTTC.

The V call is TRBV5-1, the J call TRBJ2-7; no clear D gene. The ends were cut back, 5 bases at V and 1 base at J, with 16 bases in the middle. Germline V gene lookup returns CDR1 SGHRS and CDR2 YFSETQ. The CDR3 has 15 amino acids. In DNA form, the CDR3 reads TGCGCCAGCAGATTTCGGAGTACAGCATCCTACGAGCAGTACTTC. This encodes CASRFRSTASYEQYF.

This clone was counted a few times. The rearrangement uses TRBV5-4 and TRBJ1-3; maybe TRBD1 (6 bases). CDR1 SGHNT and CDR2 YYREEE come from the germline V gene (reference sequence). The CDR3 covers 15 residues. Trimming stripped 2 bases from V and 4 bases from J, with 13 bases between. The CDR3 is CASSFNQGSGNTIYF. The DNA for the CDR3 is TGTGCCAGCAGCTTTAATCAGGGGTCAGGAAACACCATATATTTT.

This rearrangement joins TRBV7-8 to TRBJ1-1; 10 nucleotides agree with TRBD1. Trimming took 6 bases from V and 6 from J; bases not matched to a gene: 4. This CDR3 has 13 residues. Germline-derived CDR1 and CDR2 are SGHVS and FQNEAQ. The CDR3 bases are TGTGCCAGCAGGCTGGGACAGGGGTCTGAAGCTTTCTTT. Protein: CASRLGQGSEAFF.

A few counts support this clone. The V gene is TRBV27, the J gene TRBJ1-6; maybe TRBD1 (5 bases). The germline V and J ends were trimmed by 3 bases and 6 bases, with 12 bases remaining between them. The CDR3 has 15 residues. From germline, CDR1 is MNHEY and CDR2 SMNVEV (reference sequence). The DNA of the CDR3 is TGTGCCAGCAGTTTCGGCCGGGGACCTAATTCACCCCTCCACTTT. Protein sequence: CASSFGRGPNSPLHF.

The chain couples TRBV7-9 to TRBJ2-5; 10 bases are shared with TRBD1. The length of the CDR3 is 14 residues. From germline, CDR1 is SEHNR and CDR2 FQNEAQ (reference sequence). V dropped 5 bases and J dropped 5; count of bases not matched to a gene: 5. CDR3: CASSAGQGWETQYF. Here the CDR3 DNA reads TGTGCCAGCAGCGCGGGACAGGGGTGGGAGACCCAGTACTTC.

This clone was detected only once. Its ends do not fully match the called genes, so a read error is possible. The rearrangement uses TRBV19 and TRBJ1-6; the D gene is possibly TRBD1 (6 bases). The V gene's germline CDR1 is LNHDA and CDR2 SQIVND (reference sequence). This CDR3 is 15 amino acids long. The CDR3 DNA reads TGTGCGAGTACCCTTGGGGGGCAGGTCAATTCACCCCTCCACTTT. Translation: CASTLGGQVNSPLHF.

The chain carries TRBV3-1 (or the pseudogene TRBV3-2) and TRBJ2-6, with a possible D match to TRBD1 (5 bases). CDR1 and CDR2 from the germline V gene are LGHDT and YNNKEL (reference sequence). The CDR3 totals 18 residues. Trimming shortened V by 2 bases and J by 0 bases, and 14 bases separated the two germline ends. The CDR3: CASSQFQGFSSGANVLTF. The CDR3 DNA reads TGTGCCAGCAGCCAATTTCAGGGATTTAGCTCTGGGGCCAACGTCCTGACTTTC.

The J gene is TRBJ1-2, the V gene TRBV18, with D perhaps TRBD1 (5 bases). Germline V CDR1 and CDR2: KGHSH, LQKENI. The V end lost 3 bases, the J end lost 1 base, and 15 bases lay between the germline ends. This CDR3 comprises 16 residues. CDR3: CASSPPNRTFNYGYTF. The CDR3 DNA is TGTGCCAGCTCACCTCCGAACAGGACTTTTAACTATGGCTACACCTTC.